The T cell receptor beta chain described here comes from a study of blood T cell repertoires in COVID-19. Whole-study context: In each case, the material was cDNA or gDNA derived from T cells, B-cell-depleted T cells, or PBMCs.

Per germline, CDR1 SGDLS and CDR2 YYNGEE. This CDR3 has 14 residues. Trimming left V 4 bases short and J 5 bases short, with 14 bases between. Method: immunoSEQ multiplex PCR; TCRdb's copy keeps in-frame clones and lacks some. The sample holds around 70,000 clones, roughly four fifths seen once. This TCR was recovered from a woman aged 65 to 85 with acute or convalescent COVID-19. The sequenced material came from peripheral blood. This chain connects TRBV9 to TRBJ2-3; perhaps TRBD2 as D (5 bases). The CDR3, as DNA: TGTGCCAGCAGCAACCGGGAATCTATAGATACGCAGTATTTT. The encoded protein is CASSNRESIDTQYF.